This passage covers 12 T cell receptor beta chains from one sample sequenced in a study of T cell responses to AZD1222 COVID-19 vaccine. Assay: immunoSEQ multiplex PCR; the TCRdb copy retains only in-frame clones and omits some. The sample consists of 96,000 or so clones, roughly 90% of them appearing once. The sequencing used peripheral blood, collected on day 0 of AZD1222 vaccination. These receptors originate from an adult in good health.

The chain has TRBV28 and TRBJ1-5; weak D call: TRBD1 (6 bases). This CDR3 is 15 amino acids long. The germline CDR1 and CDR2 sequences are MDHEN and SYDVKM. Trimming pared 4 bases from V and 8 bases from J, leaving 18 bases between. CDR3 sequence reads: CASSSTGSAHEPQHF. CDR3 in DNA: TGTGCCAGCAGTTCAACAGGGTCCGCGCATGAGCCCCAGCATTTT.

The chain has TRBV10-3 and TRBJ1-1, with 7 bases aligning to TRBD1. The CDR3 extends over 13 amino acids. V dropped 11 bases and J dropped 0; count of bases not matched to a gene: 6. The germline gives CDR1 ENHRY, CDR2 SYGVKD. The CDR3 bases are TGTGCCTCCCGACAGGGACTGAACACTGAAGCTTTCTTT. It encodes CASRQGLNTEAFF.

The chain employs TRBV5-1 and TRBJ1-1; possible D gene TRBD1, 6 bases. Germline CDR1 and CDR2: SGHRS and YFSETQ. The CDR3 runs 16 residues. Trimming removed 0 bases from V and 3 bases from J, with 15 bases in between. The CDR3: CASSLALGGPDTEAFF. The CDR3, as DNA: TGCGCCAGCAGCTTGGCCTTGGGGGGGCCGGACACTGAAGCTTTCTTT.

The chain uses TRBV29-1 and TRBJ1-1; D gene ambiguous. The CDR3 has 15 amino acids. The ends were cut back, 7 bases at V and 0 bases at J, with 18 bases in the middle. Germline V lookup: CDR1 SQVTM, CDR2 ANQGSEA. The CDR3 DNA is TGCAGCGCCTTACCCTTAGCGGTGCTGAACACTGAAGCTTTCTTT. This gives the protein CSALPLAVLNTEAFF.

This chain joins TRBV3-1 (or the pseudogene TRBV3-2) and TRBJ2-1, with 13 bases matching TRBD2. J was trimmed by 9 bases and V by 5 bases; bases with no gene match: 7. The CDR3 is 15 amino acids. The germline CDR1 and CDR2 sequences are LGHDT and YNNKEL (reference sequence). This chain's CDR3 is CASSYGLAGVGEQFF. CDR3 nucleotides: TGTGCCAGCAGCTATGGACTAGCGGGAGTAGGTGAGCAGTTCTTC.

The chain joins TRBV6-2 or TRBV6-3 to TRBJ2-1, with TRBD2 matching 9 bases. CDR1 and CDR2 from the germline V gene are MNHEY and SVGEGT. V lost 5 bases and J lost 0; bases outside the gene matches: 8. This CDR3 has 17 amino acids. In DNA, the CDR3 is TGTGCCAGCAGTGGCTCTAGCGGGACCATCTCCTACAATGAGCAGTTCTTC. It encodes CASSGSSGTISYNEQFF.

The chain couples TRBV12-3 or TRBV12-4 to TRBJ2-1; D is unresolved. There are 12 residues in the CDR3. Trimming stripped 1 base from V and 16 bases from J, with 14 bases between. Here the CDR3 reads CASSLEGARSFF. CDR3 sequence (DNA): TGTGCCAGCAGTTTAGAGGGCGCTAGGTCCTTCTTC.

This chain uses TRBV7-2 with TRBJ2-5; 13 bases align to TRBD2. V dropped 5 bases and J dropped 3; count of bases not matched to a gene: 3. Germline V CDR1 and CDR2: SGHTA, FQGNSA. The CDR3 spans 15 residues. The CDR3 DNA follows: TGTGCCAGCAGCCACGGACTAGCGGGGGAAGAGACCCAGTACTTC. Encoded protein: CASSHGLAGEETQYF. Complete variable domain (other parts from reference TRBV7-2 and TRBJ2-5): GAGVSQSPSNKVTEKGKDVELRCDPISGHTALYWYRQSLGQGLEFLIYFQGNSAPDKSGLPSDRFSAERTGGSVSTLTIQRTQQEDSAVYLCASSHGLAGEETQYFGPGTRLLVL.

The CDR3 is CASSEIPGEDQPQHF. In DNA, the CDR3 is TGTGCCAGCAGTGAAATTCCAGGGGAGGATCAGCCCCAGCATTTT. This chain uses TRBV6-1 with TRBJ1-5, with a possible D match to TRBD1 (6 bases). CDR3 length equals 15 residues. Deletions cut 2 bases from V and 5 bases from J, with 13 bases between. Germline assignment: CDR1 MNHNS and CDR2 SASEGT.

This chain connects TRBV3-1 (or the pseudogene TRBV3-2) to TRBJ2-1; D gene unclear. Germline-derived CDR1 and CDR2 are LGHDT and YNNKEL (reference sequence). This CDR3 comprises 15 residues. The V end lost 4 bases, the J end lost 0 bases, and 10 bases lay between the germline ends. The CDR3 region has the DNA TGTGCCAGCAGCCTACAGCCATTCTCCTACAATGAGCAGTTCTTC. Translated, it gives CASSLQPFSYNEQFF.

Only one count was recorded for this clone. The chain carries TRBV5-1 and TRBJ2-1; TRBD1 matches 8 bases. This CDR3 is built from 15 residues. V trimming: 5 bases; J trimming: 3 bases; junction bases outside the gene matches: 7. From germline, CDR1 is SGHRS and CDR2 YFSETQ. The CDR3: CASRETGADYNEQFF. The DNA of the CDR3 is TGCGCCAGCAGGGAGACAGGGGCCGACTACAATGAGCAGTTCTTC.

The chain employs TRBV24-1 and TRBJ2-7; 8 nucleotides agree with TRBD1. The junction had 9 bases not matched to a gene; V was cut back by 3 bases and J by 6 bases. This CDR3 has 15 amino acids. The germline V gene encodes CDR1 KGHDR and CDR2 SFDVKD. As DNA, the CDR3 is TGTGCCACCAGTGATATACGACAGGGGCGAGGCGAGCAGTACTTC. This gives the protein CATSDIRQGRGEQYF.